These 15 T cell receptor beta chains were sequenced from one sample in a study of T cell responses to AZD1222 COVID-19 vaccine. The data were produced by immunoSEQ multiplex PCR, yet TCRdb's version contains in-frame clones alone and is incomplete. The sample shows 150,000 to 200,000 clones, 88% of them seen only once. Sequences were derived from peripheral blood, sampled 28 days after the second AZD1222 dose. The receptors shown here come from an adult who received the AZD1222 COVID-19 vaccine.

V is TRBV27 and J is TRBJ2-5, with D possibly being TRBD2 (5 bases). Trimming pared 6 bases from V and 1 base from J, leaving 12 bases between. CDR1 MNHEY and CDR2 SMNVEV come from the germline V gene (reference sequence). The CDR3 totals 14 residues. The CDR3 region has the DNA TGTGCCAGCAGCCGGGCGGGTCTCCAAGAGACCCAGTACTTC. Residues: CASSRAGLQETQYF.

The sample holds one count of this clone. V gene TRBV19 combines with J gene TRBJ2-7; 7 nucleotides line up with TRBD1. J gave up 0 bases and V 5 bases, and 4 bases lay outside the gene matches. The CDR3 sequence is 14 residues long. Germline CDR1 and CDR2: LNHDA and SQIVND (reference sequence). The CDR3 here is CASSLRGLSYEQYF. The CDR3 DNA follows: TGTGCCAGTAGTCTGAGGGGGCTCTCCTACGAGCAGTACTTC. The full variable domain, completed using reference TRBV19 and TRBJ2-7, is DGGITQSPKYLFRKEGQNVTLSCEQNLNHDAMYWYRQDPGQGLRLIYYSQIVNDFQKGDIAEGYSVSREKKESFPLTVTSAQKNPTAFYLCASSLRGLSYEQYFGPGTRLTVT.

The chain couples TRBV14 to TRBJ1-1; D is unclear. Germline values: CDR1 SGHDN, CDR2 FVKESK. The CDR3 has 13 amino acids. V lost 4 bases and J lost 5, with 11 bases in between. This CDR3 is CASSLSGVTEAFF. The CDR3 bases are TGTGCCAGCAGCCTTTCCGGGGTAACTGAAGCTTTCTTT.

This clone was observed a single time. The chain carries TRBV7-9 and TRBJ1-5; 7 bases are a match to TRBD1. V gave up 8 bases and J gave up 9 bases; unmatched junction bases: 7. Per the germline V gene, CDR1 is SEHNR and CDR2 is FQNEAQ (reference sequence). The CDR3 has 12 residues. This CDR3 is CASQEGAGPQHF. The CDR3 DNA reads as TGTGCCAGCCAGGAGGGGGCTGGGCCCCAGCATTTT.

The DNA of the CDR3 is TGTGCCAGCAGCTTGGGACTCTCTGGAAACACCATATATTTT. As protein: CASSLGLSGNTIYF. The chain joins TRBV5-4 to TRBJ1-3; D gene unclear. Germline V gene lookup returns CDR1 SGHNT and CDR2 YYREEE (reference sequence). V lost 0 bases, J lost 0 bases, and 4 bases lay in between. The CDR3 runs to 14 residues.

The chain combines TRBV27 with TRBJ2-7, with 7 bases that match TRBD1. J lost 5 bases, V lost 5 bases, and 9 bases had no gene match. Per germline, CDR1 MNHEY and CDR2 SMNVEV (reference sequence). This CDR3 spans 14 amino acids. For the CDR3, the DNA is TGTGCCAGCAGTCGGTTGGACAGGTCCCACGAGCAGTACTTC. Translated: CASSRLDRSHEQYF.

This clone was seen only once. The CDR3 is CASSPGKETQYF. Here the CDR3 DNA reads TGTGCCAGCAGCCCAGGCAAAGAGACCCAGTACTTC. The V and J genes are TRBV7-8 and TRBJ2-5; D is undetermined. Germline-derived CDR1 and CDR2 are SGHVS and FQNEAQ. Trimming shortened V by 5 bases and J by 3 bases, and 7 bases separated the two germline ends. This CDR3 contains 12 residues.

This sequence joins TRBV19 and TRBJ1-2, with D uncertain. Germline lookup yields CDR1 LNHDA and CDR2 SQIVND (reference sequence). V lost 5 bases and J 5 bases, leaving 12 bases between the germline ends. The CDR3 contains 13 residues. The CDR3 nucleotides are TGTGCCAGTAGTGAAGGTCGCACTTATGGCTACACCTTC. It is translated as CASSEGRTYGYTF.

The chain carries TRBV19 and TRBJ2-7, with 8 bases identical to TRBD1. Germline loops: CDR1 LNHDA, CDR2 SQIVND (reference sequence). V lost 3 bases and J lost 2; bases outside the gene matches: 15. The length of the CDR3 is 18 residues. In DNA, the CDR3 is TGTGCCAGTAGTATGGAGACAGGGGACGGGACGTTAGCCTACGAGCAGTACTTC. It specifies CASSMETGDGTLAYEQYF.

J is TRBJ2-1 and V is TRBV6-5, with 8 nucleotides matching TRBD1. Germline CDR1 MNHEY, CDR2 SVGAGI. The length of the CDR3 is 14 residues. The V segment lost 5 bases and the J segment 13 bases; nucleotides outside the gene matches: 13. CDR3 sequence: CASSRQGRSLHQFF. CDR3 nucleotide sequence: TGTGCCAGCAGTAGACAGGGGCGCTCGTTACATCAGTTCTTC.

This clone was observed once. The chain recombines TRBV2 with TRBJ2-7; maybe TRBD2 (6 bases). This CDR3 comprises 12 residues. The V gene's germline CDR1 is SNHLY and CDR2 FYNNEI. The V end lost 8 bases, the J end lost 2 bases, and 10 bases lay between the germline ends. The CDR3 loop reads CASRSGTYEQYF. CDR3 sequence (DNA): TGTGCCAGCCGTAGCGGTACCTACGAGCAGTACTTC.

This chain connects TRBV5-1 to TRBJ1-4; 7 bases match TRBD1. The CDR3 has 16 amino acids. Germline-derived CDR1 and CDR2 are SGHRS and YFSETQ. V lost 0 bases, J lost 8 bases, and 10 bases stayed unmatched. This chain's CDR3 is CASSLESRQGSEKLFF. In nucleotides, the CDR3 is TGCGCCAGCAGCTTGGAGTCAAGACAGGGAAGCGAAAAACTGTTTTTT. Full variable domain (rest looked up from reference TRBV5-1 and TRBJ1-4): KAGVTQTPRYLIKTRGQQVTLSCSPISGHRSVSWYQQTPGQGLQFLFEYFSETQRNKGNFPGRFSGRQFSNSRSEMNVSTLELGDSALYLCASSLESRQGSEKLFFGSGTQLSVL.

The chain employs TRBV7-2 and TRBJ2-1; 8 positions match TRBD2. J gave up 4 bases and V 5 bases, and 4 bases lay outside the gene matches. This CDR3 has 14 amino acids. Germline loops: CDR1 SGHTA, CDR2 FQGNSA. The CDR3 coding sequence is TGTGCCAGCAGCGCGGGACTAGTTTACAATGAGCAGTTCTTC. Translation: CASSAGLVYNEQFF. The full variable domain, in which reference TRBV7-2 and TRBJ2-1 provide the parts outside the CDR3, is GAGVSQSPSNKVTEKGKDVELRCDPISGHTALYWYRQSLGQGLEFLIYFQGNSAPDKSGLPSDRFSAERTGGSVSTLTIQRTQQEDSAVYLCASSAGLVYNEQFFGPGTRLTVL.

V gene TRBV7-2 combines with J gene TRBJ1-4; D perhaps matches TRBD1 (6 bases). The V end lost 4 bases, the J end lost 5 bases, and 17 bases lay between the germline ends. Germline-derived CDR1 and CDR2 are SGHTA and FQGNSA. The CDR3 loop spans 16 amino acids. CDR3 region: CASSWGGGTVNEKLFF. CDR3 nucleotides: TGTGCCAGCAGCTGGGGGGGCGGGACGGTCAATGAAAAACTGTTTTTT.

The J gene is TRBJ2-3, the V gene TRBV5-4; 11 bases align to TRBD2. The ends lost 4 bases at V and 3 bases at J; junction bases unmatched: 7. CDR1 SGHNT and CDR2 YYREEE come from the germline V gene (reference sequence). The CDR3 totals 16 residues. The DNA for the CDR3 is TGTGCCAGCAGCATCCCTAGCGGGAGGACGACAGATACGCAGTATTTT. Its protein is CASSIPSGRTTDTQYF.